This TCR beta chain was recovered during a study of blood T cell repertoires in COVID-19. Study at large: Samples taken during acute and convalescent COVID-19 were collected in the United States, Italy and Spain. Sample material is recorded as cDNA or gDNA derived from T cells, B-cell-depleted T cells, or PBMCs.

Individuals aged 18 to 89 years were recruited from 24 US areas. This clone appeared a few times. Germline CDR1 is KGHSH and CDR2 is LQKENI. The germline V and J ends were trimmed by 3 bases and 4 bases, with 18 bases remaining between them. The CDR3 covers 16 residues. TCRdb keeps only in-frame clones here, not all; method: immunoSEQ multiplex PCR. The sample carries some 390,000 clones, roughly 90% recorded once. The chain couples TRBV18 to TRBJ2-5, with D possibly being TRBD1 (5 bases). The sample was PBMCs or T cells enriched from blood (not recorded which). This clonotype was obtained from a woman in her 30s who had recovered from COVID-19. The DNA of the CDR3 is TGTGCCAGCTCACCGGACACCGTAGGCTATGGAGAGACCCAGTACTTC. Protein sequence: CASSPDTVGYGETQYF.